One and the same sample provided the 21 T cell receptor beta chains below, sequenced in a study of radiotherapy plus CTLA-4 blockade in lung cancer. The method was immunoSEQ multiplex PCR; TCRdb's version includes in-frame clones alone and lacks a portion of them. In the table there are roughly 100,000 clones, 70% to 90% of which are singletons. The source material was peripheral blood, sampled from a patient treated with radiotherapy plus ipilimumab. These receptors were taken from a human donor with non-small cell lung cancer that progressed on radiotherapy plus ipilimumab. Some clones in this sample may be carry-over from other donors' samples.

The chain has TRBV7-2 and TRBJ1-1, with 9 bases lining up with TRBD1. There are 13 residues in the CDR3. J lost 6 bases, V lost 5 bases, and 4 bases had no gene match. CDR1 and CDR2 (germline): SGHTA, FQGNSA. The CDR3 region is CASSQQGAAEAFF. Here the CDR3 DNA reads TGTGCCAGCAGCCAACAGGGGGCCGCTGAAGCTTTCTTT.

J is TRBJ2-3 and V is TRBV2, with a tentative D call TRBD1 (6 bases). The CDR3 loop spans 13 amino acids. The V gene's germline CDR1 is SNHLY and CDR2 FYNNEI. V shed 10 bases and J shed 2 bases, with 13 bases lying between them. CDR3 nucleotide sequence: TGTGCCATTAACAGGGAGCCCACAGATACGCAGTATTTT. This codes for CAINREPTDTQYF.

The genes are TRBV5-1 and TRBJ2-7; the D is unclear. Trimming cost V 6 bases and J 0 bases, with 4 bases left between them. Per the germline V gene, CDR1 is SGHRS and CDR2 is YFSETQ. The CDR3 is made up of 11 amino acids. CDR3: CASKDSYEQYF. The CDR3 DNA reads TGCGCCAGCAAGGACTCCTACGAGCAGTACTTC.

V is TRBV19 and J is TRBJ1-2, with D possibly TRBD1 on 6 matching bases. The CDR3 is 15 residues long. The germline gives CDR1 LNHDA, CDR2 SQIVND (reference sequence). V lost 8 bases, J lost 0 bases, and 16 bases lay in between. CDR3 protein: CASHRVPPPNYGYTF. The DNA for the CDR3 is TGTGCCAGTCACAGGGTACCCCCTCCTAACTATGGCTACACCTTC.

This chain links TRBV27 with TRBJ1-6; D is undetermined. The germline V and J ends were trimmed by 6 bases and 1 base, with 13 bases remaining between them. Germline CDR1 and CDR2: MNHEY and SMNVEV (reference sequence). The CDR3 is 16 residues long. CDR3 in amino acids: CASRAGIGSYNSPLHF. The CDR3 DNA reads as TGTGCCAGCAGGGCGGGAATTGGGTCCTATAATTCACCCCTCCACTTT.

The chain carries TRBV5-4 and TRBJ1-2, with 8 bases fitting TRBD1. Germline CDR1 reads SGHNT; CDR2 reads YYREEE (reference sequence). The length of the CDR3 is 14 residues. The V gene end was trimmed by 4 bases and the J gene end by 5 bases; junction bases not matched to a gene: 7. The DNA for the CDR3 is TGTGCCAGCAGCCGGGACAGGACTACGTATGGCTACACCTTC. Translated: CASSRDRTTYGYTF. The full variable domain, with the rest looked up from reference TRBV5-4 and TRBJ1-2, is ETGVTQSPTHLIKTRGQQVTLRCSSQSGHNTVSWYQQALGQGPQFIFQYYREEENGRGNFPPRFSGLQFPNYSSELNVNALELDDSALYLCASSRDRTTYGYTFGSGTRLTVV.

The V gene is TRBV6-6, the J gene TRBJ1-3; D is perhaps TRBD1 (6 bases). Germline-derived CDR1 and CDR2 are MNHNY and SVGAGI (reference sequence). The CDR3 contains 16 residues. V lost 6 bases, J lost 3 bases, and 18 bases lay in between. CDR3 in DNA: TGTGCCAGCAGCAGGACAGACACTAACTTTGGAAACACCATATATTTT. Translation: CASSRTDTNFGNTIYF.

The rearrangement joins TRBV7-2 to TRBJ2-5, with TRBD2 identical over 14 bases. V was clipped by 5 bases and J by 5 bases; unmatched bases: 10. Germline CDR1 and CDR2: SGHTA and FQGNSA. The CDR3 covers 17 residues. This CDR3 is CASSPKTSGGARETQYF. In nucleotides, the CDR3 is TGTGCCAGCAGCCCAAAGACTAGCGGGGGGGCCCGGGAGACCCAGTACTTC.

The chain combines TRBV13 with TRBJ2-7, with D unclear. The germline gives CDR1 PRHDT, CDR2 FYEKMQ (reference sequence). This CDR3 region has 16 residues. V was cut by 4 bases and J by 2 bases, with 18 bases left in between. The CDR3 protein is CASSSKLSTNPYEQYF. The CDR3, as DNA: TGTGCCAGCAGCTCAAAGCTTTCGACAAACCCCTACGAGCAGTACTTC.

The V and J genes are TRBV11-2 and TRBJ1-6, with a possible D match to TRBD1 (6 bases). V dropped 2 bases and J dropped 9 bases, with 14 bases sitting between them. Germline values: CDR1 SGHAT, CDR2 FQNNGV. The CDR3 consists of 15 residues. In DNA, the CDR3 is TGTGCCAGCAGCTTACTCGGCAGGGGACGTTCACCCCTCCACTTT. Amino acids: CASSLLGRGRSPLHF.

This clone was counted only a few times. The chain uses TRBV6-1 and TRBJ1-5; no reliable D call. Trimming stripped 0 bases from V and 7 bases from J, with 10 bases between. Germline CDR1 reads MNHNS; CDR2 reads SASEGT. The CDR3 runs 14 residues. This CDR3 is CASSEASPGQPQHF. DNA for the CDR3: TGTGCCAGCAGTGAAGCCAGTCCCGGACAGCCCCAGCATTTT.

The chain uses TRBV10-3 and TRBJ2-3; 10 bases align to TRBD2. Trimming removed 10 bases from V and 1 base from J; junction bases left unmatched: 11. Germline CDR1 and CDR2: ENHRY and SYGVKD. The CDR3 spans 16 residues. CDR3 bases: TGTGCCACCGCAGAGAACCTAGCGGGGGGCACAGATACGCAGTATTTT. Amino acids: CATAENLAGGTDTQYF.

This clone was detected a few times. The chain has TRBV7-8 and TRBJ2-7, with TRBD1 matching 8 bases. V was clipped by 4 bases and J by 4 bases; unmatched bases: 3. The CDR3 is 13 residues long. Germline lookup yields CDR1 SGHVS and CDR2 FQNEAQ. The CDR3 region has the DNA TGTGCCAGCAGCTCCGACAGGGGATACGAGCAGTACTTC. Its translation: CASSSDRGYEQYF.

The chain is built from TRBV10-3 and TRBJ1-1; 7 nucleotides match TRBD1. The CDR3 loop spans 18 amino acids. Germline V gives CDR1 ENHRY, CDR2 SYGVKD. With 7 bases clipped from V and 0 bases from J, the junction kept 17 bases outside the gene matches. CDR3 nucleotide sequence: TGTGCCATCAATATGAGGCCCGGGACAGATCATATGAACACTGAAGCTTTCTTT. Its translation is CAINMRPGTDHMNTEAFF.

The chain employs TRBV7-9 and TRBJ1-6; no firm D call. Per the germline V gene, CDR1 is SEHNR and CDR2 is FQNEAQ (reference sequence). The CDR3 runs 18 residues. Trimming took off 6 bases at V and 5 bases at J, with 23 bases between the two ends. Here the CDR3 DNA reads TGTGCCAGCAGAGGTGATATCCGGGCTTACTGGGATAATTCACCCCTCCACTTT. This sequence encodes CASRGDIRAYWDNSPLHF.

This rearrangement joins TRBV29-1 to TRBJ2-7, with 9 nucleotides matching TRBD1. CDR1 and CDR2 from the germline V gene are SQVTM and ANQGSEA. The CDR3 has 12 residues. V trimming: 6 bases; J trimming: 6 bases; junction bases outside the gene matches: 6. The CDR3 region is CSVPGTGSEQYF. CDR3 nucleotide sequence: TGCAGCGTCCCTGGGACAGGGAGCGAGCAGTACTTC.

V usage is TRBV5-6 and J usage is TRBJ1-4, with 10 bases that match TRBD1. The CDR3 spans 15 residues. CDR1 and CDR2 (germline): SGHDT, YYEEEE. With V trimmed by 2 bases and J by 7 bases, 5 bases remained unmatched. CDR3 sequence reads: CASSLADRGSEKLFF. The CDR3 DNA sequence: TGTGCCAGCAGCTTAGCGGACAGGGGGAGTGAAAAACTGTTTTTT.

This rearrangement joins TRBV14 to TRBJ1-2, with D uncertain. The germline gives CDR1 SGHDN, CDR2 FVKESK. This CDR3 is built from 13 residues. Trimming cost V 3 bases and J 5 bases, with 10 bases left between them. CDR3 amino acids: CASSHGPSYGYTF. The CDR3 coding sequence is TGTGCCAGCAGCCACGGTCCATCTTATGGCTACACCTTC.

V and J are TRBV7-2 and TRBJ2-3; weak D call: TRBD2 (6 bases). Germline CDR1 SGHTA, CDR2 FQGNSA. Trimming shortened V by 1 base and J by 6 bases, and 14 bases separated the two germline ends. This CDR3 has 15 amino acids. The DNA of the CDR3 is TGTGCCAGCAGCTTAGTAGGGACTCTGTCGGATACGCAGTATTTT. Its protein is CASSLVGTLSDTQYF.

The chain is built from TRBV15 and TRBJ1-4, with 7 nucleotides matching TRBD1. Germline V gene data show CDR1 as LNHNV and CDR2 as YYDKDF (reference sequence). The CDR3 is made up of 16 amino acids. Germline trimming cut 8 bases from V and 1 base from J; bases unmatched to any gene: 10. Here the CDR3 reads CATSPGRGRTNEKLFF. As DNA, the CDR3 is TGTGCCACCTCCCCGGGCAGGGGGAGAACTAATGAAAAACTGTTTTTT.

As for this clone: This CDR3 is also generated by other DNA sequences in the sample. CDR3 DNA: TGTGCCAGCTCACCAGTAGCGGATGGCTACACCTTC. Translated: CASSPVADGYTF. This chain uses TRBV18 with TRBJ1-2; the D is unclear. Looked up from germline, CDR1 is KGHSH and CDR2 is LQKENI. The CDR3 totals 12 residues. Trimming removed 2 bases from V and 6 bases from J, with 7 bases in between.